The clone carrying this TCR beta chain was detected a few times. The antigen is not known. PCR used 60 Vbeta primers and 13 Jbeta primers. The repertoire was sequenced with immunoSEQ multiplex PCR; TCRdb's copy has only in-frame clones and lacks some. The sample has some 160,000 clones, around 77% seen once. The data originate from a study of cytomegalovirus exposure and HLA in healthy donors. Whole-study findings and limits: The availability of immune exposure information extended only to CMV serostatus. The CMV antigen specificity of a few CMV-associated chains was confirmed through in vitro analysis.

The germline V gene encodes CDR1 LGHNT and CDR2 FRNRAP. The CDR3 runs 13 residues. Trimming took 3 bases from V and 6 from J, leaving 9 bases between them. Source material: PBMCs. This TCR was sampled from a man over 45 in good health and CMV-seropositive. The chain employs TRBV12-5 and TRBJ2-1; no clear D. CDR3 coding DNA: TGTGCTAGTGGTTTAACGCACGGCAATGAGCAGTTCTTC. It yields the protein CASGLTHGNEQFF.